These 4 T cell receptor beta chains share one sample of origin, sequenced in a study of shared clonotypes between healthy human individuals. Some clones are missing from TCRdb's copy, which holds only in-frame ones; the method was immunoSEQ multiplex PCR. This table has 1,100,000 or so clones, 75% to 80% appearing once. Sequencing used memory CD4+ T cells from PBMCs. This sample's subset: CD45RA-negative fraction. These receptors all come from a man aged 18 to 29 in good health. Some clones in this sample may be carry-over from other donors' samples.

The genes are TRBV7-3 and TRBJ2-1; possible D gene TRBD2, 5 bases. Germline lookup yields CDR1 SGHTA and CDR2 FQGTGA. The CDR3 is made up of 14 amino acids. The germline V and J ends were trimmed by 5 bases and 7 bases, with 15 bases remaining between them. The CDR3 sequence is CASSVLGSGNEQFF. DNA for the CDR3: TGTGCCAGCAGCGTTCTGGGGTCGGGAAATGAGCAGTTCTTC.

The rearrangement uses TRBV2 and TRBJ2-5; 9 bases are shared with TRBD2. Unmatched junction bases numbered 6, after V lost 3 bases and J lost 4 bases. Germline CDR1 reads SNHLY; CDR2 reads FYNNEI. This CDR3 has 15 amino acids. The CDR3 reads CASSDGLAGTETQYF. In DNA form, the CDR3 reads TGTGCCAGCAGTGATGGCCTAGCGGGAACAGAGACCCAGTACTTC.

The V gene is TRBV7-2, the J gene TRBJ2-6, with 12 bases lining up with TRBD1. The CDR3 runs 18 residues. J lost 2 bases, V lost 5 bases, and 7 bases had no gene match. Germline V gives CDR1 SGHTA, CDR2 FQGNSA. The CDR3 nucleotides read TGTGCCAGCAGCCGCCGGGGGGACAGGGGGCCTGGGGCCAACGTCCTGACTTTC. Translation gives CASSRRGDRGPGANVLTF.

The chain has TRBV29-1 and TRBJ2-3; TRBD1 matches at 8 bases. CDR1 is SQVTM, CDR2 ANQGSEA, per germline. Trimming at V came to 4 bases and at J to 4 bases, leaving 7 bases not matched to a gene. The CDR3 totals 14 residues. The CDR3 bases are TGCAGCGTTGGAGACAGGGGAAGAGCAGATACGCAGTATTTT. Protein product: CSVGDRGRADTQYF.